The rows below give T cell receptor beta chains drawn from one sample of a study of neurological immune-mediated disorders. Each CDR3 protein gets one entry after TCRdb re-called the 5' RACE reads with MiXCR. The table records about 16,000 distinct CDR3 sequences, about 20% of them present only once. The sample comprised PBMCs. These TCRs come from a man in his fifties or sixties in good health. Each CDR3 is given with its conserved first and last residue. A D gene is named only where the DNA matches it firmly. Size tells how often a clone was seen (once, few, many) or the class of an expanded clone, and some rows leave it out.

clone size: many; V gene: TRBV7-2; J gene: TRBJ2-3; D gene: TRBD2; CDR3 DNA: TGTGCCAGCAGCTTAGGACTCGCTAGCGGATTACACACAGATACGCAGTATTTT; CDR3 protein: CASSLGLASGLHTDTQYF
clone size: few; V gene: TRBV29-1; J gene: TRBJ2-3; D gene: -; CDR3 DNA: TGCAGCGCCTTCAGGGGATCGGGTACAGATACGCAGTATTTT; CDR3 protein: CSAFRGSGTDTQYF
clone size: many; V gene: TRBV28; J gene: TRBJ2-1; D gene: -; CDR3 DNA: TGTGCCAGCAGTGCGTTGGGGGGAGCGGGCAATGAGCAGTTCTTC; CDR3 protein: CASSALGGAGNEQFF
clone size: many; V gene: TRBV20-1; J gene: TRBJ2-1; D gene: TRBD2; CDR3 DNA: TGCAGTGCTAGAAAGGGTCGGAATAGCGGGTCTTTCAATGAGCAGTTCTTC; CDR3 protein: CSARKGRNSGSFNEQFF
clone size: many; V gene: TRBV6-5; J gene: TRBJ2-7; D gene: -; CDR3 DNA: TGTGCCAGCAGTTACTCTTGGGGGGCGGATGAGCAGTACTTC; CDR3 protein: CASSYSWGADEQYF
clone size: -; V gene: TRBV4-3; J gene: TRBJ2-1; D gene: -; CDR3 DNA: TGCGCCAGCAGCCCCTTTTCGGAGAGCTCCTACAATGAGCAGTTCTTC; CDR3 protein: CASSPFSESSYNEQFF
clone size: medium-sized; V gene: TRBV9; J gene: TRBJ2-2; D gene: TRBD2; CDR3 DNA: TGTGCCAGCAGCGCCTCTGGATGGGGAGCGGGAGGCACCGGGGAGCTGTTTTTT; CDR3 protein: CASSASGWGAGGTGELFF
clone size: few; V gene: TRBV5-1; J gene: TRBJ2-3; D gene: TRBD1; CDR3 DNA: TGCGCCAGCAGCTACGGACAGGGTACAGATACGCAGTATTTT; CDR3 protein: CASSYGQGTDTQYF
clone size: many; V gene: TRBV6-2/TRBV6-3; J gene: TRBJ2-1; D gene: TRBD1; CDR3 DNA: TGTGCCAGCAGTTACAGGTCAGGGGGTTTAGGTGAGCAGTTCTTC; CDR3 protein: CASSYRSGGLGEQFF
clone size: many; V gene: TRBV4-3; J gene: TRBJ2-7; D gene: TRBD2; CDR3 DNA: TGCGCCAGCAGCCATCTTCCCGGGACTAGCGGGAGGGCCTACGAGCAGTACTTC; CDR3 protein: CASSHLPGTSGRAYEQYF
clone size: many; V gene: TRBV2; J gene: TRBJ2-1; D gene: TRBD2; CDR3 DNA: TGTGCCAGCAGAGGACTAGCGGGAGGAGGTGAGCAGTTCTTC; CDR3 protein: CASRGLAGGGEQFF
clone size: -; V gene: TRBV7-2; J gene: TRBJ2-2; D gene: -; CDR3 DNA: TGTGCCAGCAGCTTAGTTCTATCCGGGGAGCTGTTTTTT; CDR3 protein: CASSLVLSGELFF
clone size: -; V gene: TRBV9; J gene: TRBJ2-2; D gene: -; CDR3 DNA: TGTGCCAGCAGCACGAGGCCGGGTAGTAATACCGGGGAGCTGTTTTTT; CDR3 protein: CASSTRPGSNTGELFF
clone size: many; V gene: TRBV10-3; J gene: TRBJ2-7; D gene: -; CDR3 DNA: TGTGCCATCAGTGATGAGGGTGAGCAGTACTTC; CDR3 protein: CAISDEGEQYF
clone size: medium-sized; V gene: TRBV3-1; J gene: TRBJ2-3; D gene: TRBD1; CDR3 DNA: TGTGCCAGCAGCCAAATGAGGACAGGGGGCACAGATACGCAGTATTTT; CDR3 protein: CASSQMRTGGTDTQYF
clone size: many; V gene: TRBV5-6; J gene: TRBJ2-3; D gene: TRBD2; CDR3 DNA: TGTGCCAGCAGCTTAGCGGGATTGGGTACGCAGTATTTT; CDR3 protein: CASSLAGLGTQYF
clone size: few; V gene: TRBV28; J gene: TRBJ2-3; D gene: TRBD2; CDR3 DNA: TGTGCCAGCAGTGGAAACCTAGCGGGAACAGATACGCAGTATTTT; CDR3 protein: CASSGNLAGTDTQYF
clone size: many; V gene: TRBV6-6; J gene: TRBJ2-7; D gene: TRBD1; CDR3 DNA: TGTGCCAGCTCTAGAGGGGACAGGTTTTCCTTTAGCTCCTACGAGCAGTACTTC; CDR3 protein: CASSRGDRFSFSSYEQYF
clone size: -; V gene: TRBV20-1; J gene: TRBJ1-1; D gene: TRBD1; CDR3 DNA: TGCAGTGCAACCTCGGTAGGGGGCGCCCGGGGAGGTGGGGTTGAAGCTTTCTTT; CDR3 protein: CSATSVGGARGGGVEAFF
clone size: medium-sized; V gene: TRBV5-1; J gene: TRBJ1-1; D gene: -; CDR3 DNA: TGCGCCAGCAGCTTGGACCGGGCCCTGAACACTGAAGCTTTCTTT; CDR3 protein: CASSLDRALNTEAFF
clone size: many; V gene: TRBV20-1; J gene: TRBJ2-7; D gene: TRBD2; CDR3 DNA: TGCAGAGCAGGGACTAGCGGCTACGAGCAGTACTTC; CDR3 protein: CRAGTSGYEQYF
clone size: few; V gene: TRBV4-1; J gene: TRBJ1-6; D gene: -; CDR3 DNA: TGCGCCAGCAGCCAACGATCCAGGGACGATTCACCCCTCCACTTT; CDR3 protein: CASSQRSRDDSPLHF
clone size: many; V gene: TRBV20-1; J gene: TRBJ2-2; D gene: TRBD2; CDR3 DNA: TGCAGTGCTAGTGCCGGGACTAGCGACACCGGGGAGCTGTTTTTT; CDR3 protein: CSASAGTSDTGELFF
clone size: medium-sized; V gene: TRBV5-1; J gene: TRBJ1-4; D gene: TRBD1; CDR3 DNA: TGCGCCAGCAGCAGGGGGACAGGCGCAACTAATGAAAAACTGTTTTTT; CDR3 protein: CASSRGTGATNEKLFF
clone size: many; V gene: TRBV29-1; J gene: TRBJ2-7; D gene: -; CDR3 DNA: TGCAGCAGGGGTGCGTACTACGAGCAGTACTTC; CDR3 protein: CSRGAYYEQYF
clone size: many; V gene: TRBV20-1; J gene: TRBJ2-2; D gene: -; CDR3 DNA: TGCAGTGCTAGCCCGTCAAACACGAACACCGGGGAGCTGTTTTTT; CDR3 protein: CSASPSNTNTGELFF
clone size: many; V gene: TRBV20-1; J gene: TRBJ1-4; D gene: -; CDR3 DNA: TGCAGTGCCTCAGGGCCTAATGAAAAACTGTTTTTT; CDR3 protein: CSASGPNEKLFF
clone size: -; V gene: TRBV24-1; J gene: TRBJ2-1; D gene: -; CDR3 DNA: TGTGCCACCAGTGACCCCGTTACTTTCGGACCGCAGTTCTTC; CDR3 protein: CATSDPVTFGPQFF
clone size: -; V gene: TRBV18; J gene: TRBJ2-7; D gene: -; CDR3 DNA: TGTGCCAGCTCACCACAGACGAGCTCCTACGAGCAGTACTTC; CDR3 protein: CASSPQTSSYEQYF
clone size: many; V gene: TRBV20-1; J gene: TRBJ2-7; D gene: -; CDR3 DNA: TGCAGTGCTAGTCGCCCGAGGCGGGGAACGGGGTACGAGCAGTACTTC; CDR3 protein: CSASRPRRGTGYEQYF
clone size: many; V gene: TRBV15; J gene: TRBJ2-1; D gene: -; CDR3 DNA: TGTGCCACCAGCAGAGATAGGAGGGTTGAGCAGTTCTTC; CDR3 protein: CATSRDRRVEQFF
clone size: many; V gene: TRBV6-5; J gene: TRBJ2-2; D gene: -; CDR3 DNA: TGTGCCAGCAGTTCCACGGGACTCAGCACCGGGGAGCTGTTTTTT; CDR3 protein: CASSSTGLSTGELFF
clone size: -; V gene: TRBV5-4; J gene: TRBJ2-1; D gene: -; CDR3 DNA: TGTGCCAGCAGCTTGCCCGGAGGGGGTGAGCAGTTCTTC; CDR3 protein: CASSLPGGGEQFF
clone size: -; V gene: TRBV18; J gene: TRBJ2-1; D gene: TRBD2; CDR3 DNA: TGTGCCAGCTCACCATCCGGGACGGGGGGTGAGCAGTTCTTC; CDR3 protein: CASSPSGTGGEQFF
clone size: many; V gene: TRBV20-1; J gene: TRBJ2-3; D gene: -; CDR3 DNA: TGCAGTTCCTACACGCAGTATTTT; CDR3 protein: CSSYTQYF
clone size: many; V gene: TRBV20-1; J gene: TRBJ1-2; D gene: -; CDR3 DNA: TGCAGTGCTCCTTTCTACGACACGACCAAAAACTATGGCTACACCTTC; CDR3 protein: CSAPFYDTTKNYGYTF
clone size: -; V gene: TRBV29-1; J gene: TRBJ1-5; D gene: -; CDR3 DNA: TGCAGCGTTGCCCAGGGCAGTAGGCAGCCCCAGCATTTT; CDR3 protein: CSVAQGSRQPQHF
clone size: -; V gene: TRBV20-1; J gene: TRBJ2-1; D gene: TRBD2; CDR3 DNA: TGCAGTGCTAGAGACGGCGGACTAGCATACAATGAGCAGTTCTTC; CDR3 protein: CSARDGGLAYNEQFF
clone size: many; V gene: TRBV20-1; J gene: TRBJ1-5; D gene: -; CDR3 DNA: TGCAGTGCCGTCCGGGGGGGCCCAAATCAGCCCCAGCATTTT; CDR3 protein: CSAVRGGPNQPQHF
clone size: -; V gene: TRBV10-3; J gene: TRBJ2-1; D gene: -; CDR3 DNA: TGTGCCATCTCCGTGGCATCATCCTACAATGAGCAGTTCTTC; CDR3 protein: CAISVASSYNEQFF
clone size: medium-sized; V gene: TRBV25-1; J gene: TRBJ2-7; D gene: -; CDR3 DNA: TGTGCCAGCAGTAGGGACCCGCCCTACGAGCAGTACTTC; CDR3 protein: CASSRDPPYEQYF
clone size: many; V gene: TRBV5-1; J gene: TRBJ2-7; D gene: TRBD2; CDR3 DNA: TGCGCCAGCAGCTTCCGGACTAGCGGGATGATGGGCTACGAGCAGTACTTC; CDR3 protein: CASSFRTSGMMGYEQYF
clone size: -; V gene: TRBV27; J gene: TRBJ2-1; D gene: TRBD2; CDR3 DNA: TGTGCCAGCAGGTCTAGCGGGAGATTAGATGAGCAGTTCTTC; CDR3 protein: CASRSSGRLDEQFF
clone size: many; V gene: TRBV5-1; J gene: TRBJ2-3; D gene: -; CDR3 DNA: TGCGCCAGCAGCTACCGATCGGGCAGCACAGATACGCAGTATTTT; CDR3 protein: CASSYRSGSTDTQYF